This TCR beta chain was found in a study of cytomegalovirus exposure and HLA in healthy donors. General study results and limits: TCR beta sequences numbering roughly 16,000 were associated with HLA alleles at 0.05 false discovery rate in a later analysis.

About this clone: What it binds is unknown.

Amplification used 60 Vbeta primers and 13 Jbeta primers. This table comes from immunoSEQ multiplex PCR, and its TCRdb copy is limited to in-frame clones, with some not included. The sample yields about 170,000 clones, more than 60% seen once. This TCR was sampled from a woman between 50 and 59 years old in good health and CMV-seropositive. Sequencing was carried out using PBMCs.

The CDR3 sequence: CASSPGGSNYGYTF. The CDR3, as DNA: TGTGCCAGCAGCCCCGGAGGGTCTAACTATGGCTACACCTTC. V is TRBV11-3 and J is TRBJ1-2, with no clear D. V shed 5 bases and J shed 0 bases, with 10 bases lying between them. The CDR3 loop spans 14 amino acids. Germline CDR1 SGHNT, CDR2 YENEEA.